This passage covers 21 T cell receptor beta chains from one sample sequenced in a study of OX40 agonist ivuxolimab in advanced cancers. The table came from immunoSEQ multiplex PCR; TCRdb's copy has only in-frame clones and leaves some out. The table shows under 50,000 clones, with about 88% occurring only once. The input for sequencing was CD4+ or CD8+ T cells sorted from blood, taken in a trial of the OX40 agonist ivuxolimab. The source is an adult with an advanced solid tumor such as melanoma, head and neck, liver or kidney cancer.

The gene calls are TRBV6-1 and TRBJ2-1; 7 positions match TRBD1. The CDR3 extends over 16 amino acids. Germline V CDR1 and CDR2: MNHNS, SASEGT. V was pared by 2 bases and J by 4 bases, with 8 bases of the junction left unmatched. In DNA form, the CDR3 reads TGTGCCAGCAGTGAAAACAGGGGCTTCCGATACAATGAGCAGTTCTTC. Translation gives CASSENRGFRYNEQFF.

This chain uses TRBV30 with TRBJ2-3, with 11 nucleotides matching TRBD2. Germline values: CDR1 GTSNPN, CDR2 SVGIG (reference sequence). The CDR3 sequence is 17 residues long. After removal of 0 bases from V and 0 bases from J, the junction contained 5 bases not matched to a gene. DNA of the CDR3: TGTGCCTGGAGTGTCCCGGGACTAGCGGCTAGCACAGATACGCAGTATTTT. Protein: CAWSVPGLAASTDTQYF.

CDR3 loop: CASSLGSSSGLYNEQFF. CDR3 in DNA: TGTGCCAGCAGCTTAGGATCGTCTAGCGGGCTTTACAATGAGCAGTTCTTC. This sequence joins TRBV7-9 and TRBJ2-1; 8 bases line up with TRBD2. The CDR3 runs to 17 residues. Germline CDR1 is SEHNR and CDR2 is FQNEAQ (reference sequence). J was trimmed by 4 bases and V by 1 base; bases with no gene match: 9.

This chain connects TRBV2 to TRBJ2-2; a possible D gene is TRBD1 (6 bases). Germline CDR1 is SNHLY and CDR2 is FYNNEI. This CDR3 region has 15 residues. V lost 6 bases to trimming and J lost 0 bases, with 11 bases between them. For the CDR3, the DNA is TGTGCCAGCAGGAGGACAGTCGCGAACACCGGGGAGCTGTTTTTT. Translated: CASRRTVANTGELFF.

The rearrangement uses TRBV27 and TRBJ2-7; D may be TRBD1 (6 bases). Germline V gene lookup returns CDR1 MNHEY and CDR2 SMNVEV (reference sequence). This CDR3 has 15 residues. V was pared by 6 bases and J by 4 bases, with 19 bases between. The CDR3 spells CASSQGWAGVYEQYF. The CDR3 DNA sequence: TGTGCCAGCAGCCAGGGGTGGGCAGGGGTGTACGAGCAGTACTTC.

V is TRBV7-9 and J is TRBJ2-1, with 8 bases fitting TRBD2. This CDR3 comprises 17 residues. The J segment lost 10 bases and the V segment lost 4 bases, leaving 18 bases of the junction unmatched. CDR1 and CDR2 from the germline V gene are SEHNR and FQNEAQ (reference sequence). The CDR3 region is CASSSSRGGHPFVEQFF. In DNA, the CDR3 is TGTGCCAGCAGCTCCTCCCGGGGGGGACATCCCTTTGTAGAGCAGTTCTTC.

CDR3 bases: TGTGCCAGCAGCCCCTCAGGGACTAGTGGGGAGACCCAGTACTTC. Amino acid sequence: CASSPSGTSGETQYF. The V call is TRBV9, the J call TRBJ2-5, with TRBD2 matching over 8 bases. The germline V gene has CDR1 SGDLS and CDR2 YYNGEE. Germline trimming cut 4 bases from V and 5 bases from J; bases unmatched to any gene: 10. This CDR3 is 15 amino acids long. Filled out from reference TRBV9 and TRBJ2-5, the complete variable domain reads DSGVTQTPKHLITATGQRVTLRCSPRSGDLSVYWYQQSLDQGLQFLIQYYNGEERAKGNILERFSAQQFPDLHSELNLSSLELGDSALYFCASSPSGTSGETQYFGPGTRLLVL.

This chain joins TRBV7-2 and TRBJ2-2; no clear D gene. CDR3 length equals 14 residues. Germline V lookup: CDR1 SGHTA, CDR2 FQGNSA. V dropped 5 bases and J dropped 5 bases, with 12 bases sitting between them. The CDR3 DNA is TGTGCCAGCAGCCTCCTGAGGAGAACCGGGGAGCTGTTTTTT. Translation gives CASSLLRRTGELFF.

The chain is built from TRBV7-2 and TRBJ1-6; D ambiguous. The CDR3 sequence is 15 residues long. Trimming pared 5 bases from V and 6 bases from J, leaving 14 bases between. Germline V gene lookup returns CDR1 SGHTA and CDR2 FQGNSA. The CDR3 sequence is CASSTAAGSNSPLHF. As DNA, the CDR3 is TGTGCCAGCAGCACCGCGGCGGGGTCTAATTCACCCCTCCACTTT.

The CDR3 loop reads CASSALGSSRGTEAFF. Written as DNA, the CDR3 is TGTGCCAGCAGTGCCCTAGGGTCCTCTCGGGGGACTGAAGCTTTCTTT. This chain joins TRBV6-1 and TRBJ1-1, with D perhaps TRBD1 (5 bases). CDR3 length equals 16 residues. Germline V gene lookup returns CDR1 MNHNS and CDR2 SASEGT. Deletions cut 4 bases from V and 5 bases from J, with 20 bases between.

This sequence joins TRBV6-5 and TRBJ2-7; 9 nucleotides align to TRBD2. The V gene end was trimmed by 1 base and the J gene end by 7 bases; junction bases not matched to a gene: 11. The CDR3 has 16 residues. Germline values: CDR1 MNHEY, CDR2 SVGAGI. CDR3 bases: TGTGCCAGCAGTTACTTCTCTAGCGGGGTCGTAGGGGAGCAGTACTTC. Translation: CASSYFSSGVVGEQYF.

V is TRBV30 and J is TRBJ2-1; unclear D gene. This CDR3 has 12 amino acids. Per the germline V gene, CDR1 is GTSNPN and CDR2 is SVGIG (reference sequence). V lost 0 bases to trimming and J lost 5 bases, with 5 bases between them. The CDR3: CAWSVQDNEQFF. CDR3 in DNA: TGTGCCTGGAGTGTCCAGGACAATGAGCAGTTCTTC.

This clone was seen just once. The rearrangement joins TRBV7-2 to TRBJ2-5, with D possibly being TRBD2 (6 bases). Germline V CDR1 and CDR2: SGHTA, FQGNSA. The CDR3 has 14 amino acids. Trimming left V 3 bases short and J 1 base short, with 9 bases between. DNA for the CDR3: TGTGCCAGCAGCTTCCAGGGAGGCCAAGAGACCCAGTACTTC. This codes for CASSFQGGQETQYF.

V and J are TRBV9 and TRBJ2-1; possibly TRBD2 for D (6 bases). V was shortened by 1 base and J by 7 bases, with 15 bases between the two germline ends. Germline assignment: CDR1 SGDLS and CDR2 YYNGEE. This CDR3 has 15 residues. CDR3 coding DNA: TGTGCCAGCAGCGTACTAGCTAGCGTTATAAATGAGCAGTTCTTC. It yields the protein CASSVLASVINEQFF.

This rearrangement joins TRBV7-9 to TRBJ2-2; D is ambiguous. Germline-derived CDR1 and CDR2 are SEHNR and FQNEAQ (reference sequence). CDR3 length equals 15 residues. Trimming removed 0 bases from V and 2 bases from J, with 7 bases in between. The CDR3 bases are TGTGCCAGCAGCTTAGCGGTCAGTAACACCGGGGAGCTGTTTTTT. It translates to CASSLAVSNTGELFF.

The chain links TRBV27 to TRBJ2-3, with 7 bases fitting TRBD2. Germline V gives CDR1 MNHEY, CDR2 SMNVEV (reference sequence). Trimming removed 4 bases from V and 0 bases from J; junction bases left unmatched: 4. The CDR3 length is 15 residues. CDR3 loop: CASSWSSGSTDTQYF. Here the CDR3 DNA reads TGTGCCAGCAGTTGGTCTAGCGGAAGCACAGATACGCAGTATTTT.

This clone was counted once. The V call is TRBV11-2, the J call TRBJ1-1; D uncertain. This CDR3 has 14 residues. Germline V lookup: CDR1 SGHAT, CDR2 FQNNGV. Trimming removed 3 bases from V and 1 base from J, with 9 bases in between. CDR3 DNA sequence: TGTGCCAGCAGCTTGGACCTTCGGAACACTGAAGCTTTCTTT. Translated: CASSLDLRNTEAFF.

The gene calls are TRBV28 and TRBJ1-4, with 9 positions matching TRBD1. CDR1 and CDR2 from the germline V gene are MDHEN and SYDVKM. The CDR3 has 14 residues. V lost 4 bases and J lost 8; bases outside the gene matches: 5. CDR3 sequence reads: CASSSQGALEKLFF. The DNA for the CDR3 is TGTGCCAGCAGTTCACAGGGGGCTCTCGAAAAACTGTTTTTT.

The V gene is TRBV7-9, the J gene TRBJ1-4; TRBD1 might be the D (6 bases). Per the germline V gene, CDR1 is SEHNR and CDR2 is FQNEAQ (reference sequence). V was clipped by 10 bases and J by 7 bases, with 25 bases between them. CDR3 size: 16 residues. The CDR3 nucleotides are TGTGCCATCGAGACAGGAGGGGTGGGCTCTAGTGAAAAACTGTTTTTT. Encoded protein: CAIETGGVGSSEKLFF.

J is TRBJ2-7 and V is TRBV10-3, with 12 bases aligning to TRBD1. Trimming took 5 bases from V and 4 from J; bases not matched to a gene: 6. Germline V gene lookup returns CDR1 ENHRY and CDR2 SYGVKD. The CDR3 is 15 residues long. Written as DNA, the CDR3 is TGTGCCATCAGTAACCGGGACAGGGGGCTATACGAGCAGTACTTC. It codes for CAISNRDRGLYEQYF.

On this clone itself: The sample carries other DNA sequences with the same CDR3. The chain recombines TRBV5-4 with TRBJ2-1, with 10 bases identical to TRBD2. Germline V gives CDR1 SGHNT, CDR2 YYREEE (reference sequence). CDR3 length equals 14 residues. V was pared by 4 bases and J by 2 bases, with 0 bases of the junction left unmatched. The CDR3 DNA follows: TGTGCCAGCAGCCTAGCGGGGGCCTACAATGAGCAGTTCTTC. It specifies CASSLAGAYNEQFF.